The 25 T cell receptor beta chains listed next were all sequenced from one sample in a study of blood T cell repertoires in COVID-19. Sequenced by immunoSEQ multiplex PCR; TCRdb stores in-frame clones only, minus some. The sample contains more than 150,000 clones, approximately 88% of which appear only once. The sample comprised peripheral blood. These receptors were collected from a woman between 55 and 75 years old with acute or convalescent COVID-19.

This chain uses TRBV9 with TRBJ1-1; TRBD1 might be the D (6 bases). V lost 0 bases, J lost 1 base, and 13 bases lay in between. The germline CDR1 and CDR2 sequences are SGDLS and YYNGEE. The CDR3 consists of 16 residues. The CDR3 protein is CASSVGSGVPNTEAFF. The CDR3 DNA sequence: TGTGCCAGCAGCGTAGGCTCAGGGGTCCCGAACACTGAAGCTTTCTTT.

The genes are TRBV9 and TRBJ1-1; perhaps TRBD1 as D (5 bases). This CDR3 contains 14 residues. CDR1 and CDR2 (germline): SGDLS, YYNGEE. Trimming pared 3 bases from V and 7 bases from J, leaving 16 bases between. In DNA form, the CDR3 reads TGTGCCAGCAGCGCACAGACCTGGGGGGATGAAGCTTTCTTT. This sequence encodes CASSAQTWGDEAFF. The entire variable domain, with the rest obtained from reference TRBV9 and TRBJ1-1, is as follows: DSGVTQTPKHLITATGQRVTLRCSPRSGDLSVYWYQQSLDQGLQFLIQYYNGEERAKGNILERFSAQQFPDLHSELNLSSLELGDSALYFCASSAQTWGDEAFFGQGTRLTVV.

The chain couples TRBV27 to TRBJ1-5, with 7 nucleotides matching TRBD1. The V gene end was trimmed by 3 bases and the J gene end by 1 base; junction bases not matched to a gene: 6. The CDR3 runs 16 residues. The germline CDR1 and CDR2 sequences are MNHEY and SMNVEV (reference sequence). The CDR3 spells CASSLTGWGSNQPQHF. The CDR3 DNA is TGTGCCAGCAGTTTGACAGGGTGGGGGAGCAATCAGCCCCAGCATTTT.

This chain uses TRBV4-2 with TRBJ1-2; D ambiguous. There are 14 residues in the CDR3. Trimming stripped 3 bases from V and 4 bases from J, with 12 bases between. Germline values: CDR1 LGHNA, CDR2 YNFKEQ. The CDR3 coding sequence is TGTGCCAGCAGCCAGCCTCAGCGCCTCTATGGCTACACCTTC. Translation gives CASSQPQRLYGYTF.

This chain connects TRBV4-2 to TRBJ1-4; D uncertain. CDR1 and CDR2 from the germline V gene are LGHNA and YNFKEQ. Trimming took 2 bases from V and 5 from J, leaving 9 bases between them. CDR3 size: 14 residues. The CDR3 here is CASSQLSGNEKLFF. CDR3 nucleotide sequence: TGTGCCAGCAGCCAATTATCAGGAAATGAAAAACTGTTTTTT.

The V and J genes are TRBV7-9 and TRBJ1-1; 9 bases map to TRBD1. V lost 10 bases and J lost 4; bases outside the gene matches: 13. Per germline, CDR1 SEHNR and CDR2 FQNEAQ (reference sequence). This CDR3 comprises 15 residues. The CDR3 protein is CANEPPGQGGTEAFF. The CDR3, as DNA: TGTGCCAACGAACCGCCGGGACAGGGTGGCACTGAAGCTTTCTTT.

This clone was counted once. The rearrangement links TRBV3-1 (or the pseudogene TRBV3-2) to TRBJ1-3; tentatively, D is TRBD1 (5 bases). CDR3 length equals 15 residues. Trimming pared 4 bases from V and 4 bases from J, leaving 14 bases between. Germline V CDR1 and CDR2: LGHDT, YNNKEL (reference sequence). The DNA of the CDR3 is TGTGCCAGCAGCCCGCGTGGGGCGTCCGGAAACACCATATATTTT. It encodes CASSPRGASGNTIYF.

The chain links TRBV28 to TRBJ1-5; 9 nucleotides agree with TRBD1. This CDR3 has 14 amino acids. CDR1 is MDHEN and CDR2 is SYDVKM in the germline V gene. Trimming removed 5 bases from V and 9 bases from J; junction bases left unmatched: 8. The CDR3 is CASSPRTGAGPQHF. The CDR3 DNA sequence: TGTGCCAGCAGTCCCCGGACAGGGGCTGGGCCCCAGCATTTT.

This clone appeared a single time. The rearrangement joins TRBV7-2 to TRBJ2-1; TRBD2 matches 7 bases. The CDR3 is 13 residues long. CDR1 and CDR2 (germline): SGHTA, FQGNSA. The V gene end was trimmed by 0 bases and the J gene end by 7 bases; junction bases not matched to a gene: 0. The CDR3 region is CASSLARGNEQFF. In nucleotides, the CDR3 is TGTGCCAGCAGCTTAGCGCGGGGGAATGAGCAGTTCTTC.

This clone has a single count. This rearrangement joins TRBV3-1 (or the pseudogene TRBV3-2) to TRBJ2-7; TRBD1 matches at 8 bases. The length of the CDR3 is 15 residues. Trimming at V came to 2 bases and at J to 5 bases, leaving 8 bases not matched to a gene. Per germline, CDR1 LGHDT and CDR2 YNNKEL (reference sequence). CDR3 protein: CASSQHRTGFNEQYF. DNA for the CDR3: TGTGCCAGCAGCCAACATAGGACAGGGTTCAACGAGCAGTACTTC.

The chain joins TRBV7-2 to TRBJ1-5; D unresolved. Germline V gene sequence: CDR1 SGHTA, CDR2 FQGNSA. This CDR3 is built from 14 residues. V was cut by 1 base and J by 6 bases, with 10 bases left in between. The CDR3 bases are TGTGCCAGCAGCTTAGATGCGGGGTTTCAGCCCCAGCATTTT. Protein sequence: CASSLDAGFQPQHF. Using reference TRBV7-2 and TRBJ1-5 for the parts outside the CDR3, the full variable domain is GAGVSQSPSNKVTEKGKDVELRCDPISGHTALYWYRQSLGQGLEFLIYFQGNSAPDKSGLPSDRFSAERTGGSVSTLTIQRTQQEDSAVYLCASSLDAGFQPQHFGDGTRLSIL.

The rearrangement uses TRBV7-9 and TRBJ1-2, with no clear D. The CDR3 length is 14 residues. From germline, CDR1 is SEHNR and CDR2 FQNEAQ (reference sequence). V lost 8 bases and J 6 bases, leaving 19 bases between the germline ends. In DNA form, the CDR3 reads TGTGCCAGCGGATACCCCGGGAGCTTGAATGGCTACACCTTC. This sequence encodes CASGYPGSLNGYTF.

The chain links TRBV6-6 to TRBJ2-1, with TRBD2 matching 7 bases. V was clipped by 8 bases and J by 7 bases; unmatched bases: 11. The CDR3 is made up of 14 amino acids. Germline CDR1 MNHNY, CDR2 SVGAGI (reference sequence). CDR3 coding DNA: TGTGCCAGCCAAGGCGGGTGGGGAGGGAATGAGCAGTTCTTC. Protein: CASQGGWGGNEQFF.

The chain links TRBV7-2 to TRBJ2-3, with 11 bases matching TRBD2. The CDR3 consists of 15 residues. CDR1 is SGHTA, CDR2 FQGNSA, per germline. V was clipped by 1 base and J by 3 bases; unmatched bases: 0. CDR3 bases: TGTGCCAGCAGCTTAGTAGCGGGGGGGACAGATACGCAGTATTTT. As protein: CASSLVAGGTDTQYF.

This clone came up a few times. The CDR3 reads CAISDVGTGNTIYF. The CDR3 bases are TGTGCCATCAGTGATGTCGGGACTGGAAACACCATATATTTT. J is TRBJ1-3 and V is TRBV10-3, with D uncertain. The germline V gene encodes CDR1 ENHRY and CDR2 SYGVKD. The V end lost 3 bases, the J end lost 2 bases, and 8 bases lay between the germline ends. This CDR3 is 14 amino acids long.

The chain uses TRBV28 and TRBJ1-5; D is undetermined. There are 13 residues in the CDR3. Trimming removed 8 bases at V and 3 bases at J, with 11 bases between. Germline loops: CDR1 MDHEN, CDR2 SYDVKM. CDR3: CASVDYTNQPQHF. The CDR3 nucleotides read TGTGCCAGCGTTGATTACACCAATCAGCCCCAGCATTTT.

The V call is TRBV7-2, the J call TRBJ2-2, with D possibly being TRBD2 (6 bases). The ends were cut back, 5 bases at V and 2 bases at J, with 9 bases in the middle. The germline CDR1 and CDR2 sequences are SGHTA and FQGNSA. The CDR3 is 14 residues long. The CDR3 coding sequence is TGTGCCAGCAGCCGGGACTTCAACACCGGGGAGCTGTTTTTT. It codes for CASSRDFNTGELFF.

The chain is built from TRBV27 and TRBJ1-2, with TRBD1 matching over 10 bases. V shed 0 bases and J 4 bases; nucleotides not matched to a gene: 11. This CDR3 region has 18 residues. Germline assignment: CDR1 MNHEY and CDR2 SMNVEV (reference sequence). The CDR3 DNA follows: TGTGCCAGCAGTTTATCTGGGACAGGGGCCCTACAACCCTATGGCTACACCTTC. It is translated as CASSLSGTGALQPYGYTF.

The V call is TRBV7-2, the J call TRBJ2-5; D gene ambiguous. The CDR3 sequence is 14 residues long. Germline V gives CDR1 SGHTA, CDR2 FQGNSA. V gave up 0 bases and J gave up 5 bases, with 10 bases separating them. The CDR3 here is CASSLASIGETQYF. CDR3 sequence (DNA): TGTGCCAGCAGCTTAGCCTCTATCGGGGAGACCCAGTACTTC.

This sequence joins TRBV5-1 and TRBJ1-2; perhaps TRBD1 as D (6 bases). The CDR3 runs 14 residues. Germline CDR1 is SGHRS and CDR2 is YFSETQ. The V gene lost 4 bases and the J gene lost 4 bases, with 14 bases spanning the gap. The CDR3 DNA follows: TGCGCCAGCAGCCCTGAGGGGGTTTCCTATGGCTACACCTTC. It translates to CASSPEGVSYGYTF. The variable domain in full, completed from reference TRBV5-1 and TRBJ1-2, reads KAGVTQTPRYLIKTRGQQVTLSCSPISGHRSVSWYQQTPGQGLQFLFEYFSETQRNKGNFPGRFSGRQFSNSRSEMNVSTLELGDSALYLCASSPEGVSYGYTFGSGTRLTVV.

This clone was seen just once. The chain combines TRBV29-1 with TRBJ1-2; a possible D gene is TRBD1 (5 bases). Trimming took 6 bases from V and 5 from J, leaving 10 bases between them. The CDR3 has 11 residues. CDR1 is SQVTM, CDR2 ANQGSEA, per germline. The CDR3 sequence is CSVGEGYGYTF. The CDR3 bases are TGCAGCGTCGGGGAGGGGTATGGCTACACCTTC.

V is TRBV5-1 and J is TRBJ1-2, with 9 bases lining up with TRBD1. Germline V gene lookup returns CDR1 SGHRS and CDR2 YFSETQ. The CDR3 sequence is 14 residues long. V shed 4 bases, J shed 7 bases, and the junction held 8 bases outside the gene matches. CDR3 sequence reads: CASSPEGTGFGYTF. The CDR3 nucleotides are TGCGCCAGCAGCCCGGAGGGGACAGGGTTTGGCTACACCTTC.

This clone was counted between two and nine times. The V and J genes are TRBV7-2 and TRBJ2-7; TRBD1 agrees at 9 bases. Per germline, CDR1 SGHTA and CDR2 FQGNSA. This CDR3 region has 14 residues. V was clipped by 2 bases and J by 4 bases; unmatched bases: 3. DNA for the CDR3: TGTGCCAGCAGCTTACACAGGGGGCAATACGAGCAGTACTTC. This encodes CASSLHRGQYEQYF.

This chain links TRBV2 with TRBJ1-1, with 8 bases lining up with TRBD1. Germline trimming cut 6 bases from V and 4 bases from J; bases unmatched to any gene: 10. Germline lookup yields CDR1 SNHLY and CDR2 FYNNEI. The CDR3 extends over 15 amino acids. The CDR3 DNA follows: TGTGCCAGCAGCCCCCCCAGGGGGCTGAGCACTGAAGCTTTCTTT. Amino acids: CASSPPRGLSTEAFF.

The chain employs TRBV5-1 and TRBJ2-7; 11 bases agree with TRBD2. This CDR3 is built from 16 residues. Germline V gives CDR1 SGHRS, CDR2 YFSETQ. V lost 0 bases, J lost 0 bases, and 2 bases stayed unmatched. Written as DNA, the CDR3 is TGCGCCAGCAGCTTGGTCGGGACTAGCGGCTCCTACGAGCAGTACTTC. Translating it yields CASSLVGTSGSYEQYF.